Listed here is a single T cell receptor (beta chain). Its antigen is unidentified. The data are from a study of T cell clonotyping in hematopoietic cell transplantation. Looked up from germline, CDR1 is GTSNPN and CDR2 is SVGIG (reference sequence). The CDR3 sequence is 16 residues long. The trim removed 2 bases at V and 2 bases at J, leaving 11 bases unmatched. Time point: recipient sample about 28 days before transplant, after cytoreduction. Recipient blood drawn about 28 days pretransplant and days 30, 100, 180 after. Regarding the study as a whole: After transplant, recipient diversity fell while pathologically expanded clonotypes grew through day 180.

Profiling relied on immunoSEQ multiplex PCR, and the TCRdb table lists in-frame clones only, not all of them. The sample lists tens of thousands of clones; less than 96% were seen once. This sequence originates from a woman aged 45 to 65 with acute myeloid leukemia. Some clones in this sample may be carry-over from other donors' samples. The V call is TRBV30, the J call TRBJ1-2, with TRBD1 matching over 7 bases. This sample comprised peripheral blood mononuclear cells, obtained before stem cell transplant. The CDR3 region has the DNA TGTGCCTGGAGTTCCCATCGACAGGGCCCCAACTATGGCTACACCTTC. Translating it yields CAWSSHRQGPNYGYTF. Full variable domain (missing parts from reference TRBV30 and TRBJ1-2): SQTIHQWPATLVQPVGSPLSLECTVEGTSNPNLYWYRQAAGRGLQLLFYSVGIGQISSEVPQNLSASRPQDRQFILSSKKLLLSDSGFYLCAWSSHRQGPNYGYTFGSGTRLTVV.